The present T cell receptor (beta chain) was sequenced within a study of blood T cell repertoires in COVID-19. Study-level information: COVID-19 samples from acute and convalescent phases originated in the United States, Italy and Spain. Nucleic acid was either cDNA or gDNA, and it came from T cells, B-cell-depleted T cells, or PBMCs.

Authors' analysis steps: Reference gene primers were amplified, and this amplification served to estimate nucleated cell counts. Repertoires were generated with immunoSEQ multiplex PCR, while TCRdb's copy carries only in-frame clones and drops some. V, J and clone size reflect that table, while D and trimming were determined from the DNA. The data hold more than 85,000 clones, with approximately 90% observed a single time. One Seattle source followed patients from active infection through their disease course. Material for sequencing was peripheral blood. This TCR derives from a human donor with COVID-19, enrolled during active disease. The donor label of this sample is uncertain.

CDR3 protein: CASSPGSYTEAFF. The CDR3 coding sequence is TGTGCCAGCAGCCCCGGGTCTTACACTGAAGCTTTCTTT. The chain links TRBV7-3 to TRBJ1-1; D gene ambiguous. Trimming removed 5 bases from V and 3 bases from J, with 10 bases in between. This CDR3 region has 13 residues. CDR1 SGHTA and CDR2 FQGTGA come from the germline V gene.